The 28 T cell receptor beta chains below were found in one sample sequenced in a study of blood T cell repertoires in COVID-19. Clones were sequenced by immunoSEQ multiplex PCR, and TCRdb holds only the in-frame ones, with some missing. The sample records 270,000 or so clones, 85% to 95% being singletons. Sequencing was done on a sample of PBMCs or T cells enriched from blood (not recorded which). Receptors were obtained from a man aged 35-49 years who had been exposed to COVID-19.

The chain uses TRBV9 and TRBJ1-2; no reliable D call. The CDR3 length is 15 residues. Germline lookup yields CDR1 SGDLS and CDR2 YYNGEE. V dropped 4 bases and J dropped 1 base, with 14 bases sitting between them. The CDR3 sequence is CASSPPAGDNYGYTF. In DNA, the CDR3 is TGTGCCAGCAGCCCCCCCGCCGGGGATAACTATGGCTACACCTTC.

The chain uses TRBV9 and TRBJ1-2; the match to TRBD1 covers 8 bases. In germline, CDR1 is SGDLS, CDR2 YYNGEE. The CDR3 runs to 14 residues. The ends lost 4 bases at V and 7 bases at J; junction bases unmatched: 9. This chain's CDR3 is CASSKTRQGTGYTF. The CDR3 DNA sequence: TGTGCCAGCAGCAAAACTCGACAGGGGACTGGCTACACCTTC. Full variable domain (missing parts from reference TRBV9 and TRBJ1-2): DSGVTQTPKHLITATGQRVTLRCSPRSGDLSVYWYQQSLDQGLQFLIQYYNGEERAKGNILERFSAQQFPDLHSELNLSSLELGDSALYFCASSKTRQGTGYTFGSGTRLTVV.

The CDR3 DNA reads as TGTGCCAGCAGCTTCAGGGGGAGGAACACTGAAGCTTTCTTT. This gives the protein CASSFRGRNTEAFF. The J gene is TRBJ1-1, the V gene TRBV7-3; 7 nucleotides match TRBD1. The CDR3 sequence is 14 residues long. Germline V CDR1 and CDR2: SGHTA, FQGTGA. V lost 3 bases, J lost 1 base, and 2 bases stayed unmatched.

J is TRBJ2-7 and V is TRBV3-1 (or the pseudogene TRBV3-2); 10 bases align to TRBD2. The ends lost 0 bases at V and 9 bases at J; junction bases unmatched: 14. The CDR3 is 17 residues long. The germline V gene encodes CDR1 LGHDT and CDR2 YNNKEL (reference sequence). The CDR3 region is CASSQDRGFLAGDMQYF. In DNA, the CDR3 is TGTGCCAGCAGCCAAGATCGGGGATTCCTAGCGGGGGACATGCAGTACTTC.

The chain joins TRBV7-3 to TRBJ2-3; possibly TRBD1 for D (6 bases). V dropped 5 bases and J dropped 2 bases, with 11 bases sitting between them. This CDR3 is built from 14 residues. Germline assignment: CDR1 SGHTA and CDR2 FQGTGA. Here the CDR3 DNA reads TGTGCCAGCAGCCCGGGACATTCCACAGATACGCAGTATTTT. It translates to CASSPGHSTDTQYF.

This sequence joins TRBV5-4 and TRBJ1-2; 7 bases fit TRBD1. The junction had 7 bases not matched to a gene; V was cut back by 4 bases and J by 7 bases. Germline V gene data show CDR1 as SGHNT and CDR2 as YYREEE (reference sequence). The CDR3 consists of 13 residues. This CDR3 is CASSPRDSSGYTF. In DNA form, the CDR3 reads TGTGCCAGCAGCCCGCGGGACAGCTCTGGCTACACCTTC.

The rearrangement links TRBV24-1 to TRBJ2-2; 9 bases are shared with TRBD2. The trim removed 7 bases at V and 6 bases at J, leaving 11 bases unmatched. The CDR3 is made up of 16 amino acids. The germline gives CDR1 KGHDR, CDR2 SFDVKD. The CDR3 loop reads CATSIGTSNYPGELFF. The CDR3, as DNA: TGTGCCACCAGCATCGGGACTAGCAACTATCCCGGGGAGCTGTTTTTT.

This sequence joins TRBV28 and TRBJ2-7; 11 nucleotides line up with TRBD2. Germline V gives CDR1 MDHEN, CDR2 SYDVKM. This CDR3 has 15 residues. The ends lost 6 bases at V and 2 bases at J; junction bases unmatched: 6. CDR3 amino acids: CASRVTSGMAYEQYF. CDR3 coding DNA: TGTGCCAGCAGGGTGACTAGCGGGATGGCCTACGAGCAGTACTTC.

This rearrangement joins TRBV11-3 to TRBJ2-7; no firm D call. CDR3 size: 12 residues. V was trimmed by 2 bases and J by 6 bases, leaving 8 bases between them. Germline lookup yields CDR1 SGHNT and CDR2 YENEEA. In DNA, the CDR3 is TGTGCCAGCAGCTTAATGTCCGGCGAGCAGTACTTC. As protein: CASSLMSGEQYF. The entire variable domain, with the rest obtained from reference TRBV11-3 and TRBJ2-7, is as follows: EAGVVQSPRYKIIEKKQPVAFWCNPISGHNTLYWYLQNLGQGPELLIRYENEEAVDDSQLPKDRFSAERLKGVDSTLKIQPAELGDSAVYLCASSLMSGEQYFGPGTRLTVT.

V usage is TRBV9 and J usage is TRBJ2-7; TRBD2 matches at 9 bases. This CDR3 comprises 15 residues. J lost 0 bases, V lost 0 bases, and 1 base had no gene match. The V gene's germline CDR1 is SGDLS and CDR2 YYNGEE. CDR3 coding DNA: TGTGCCAGCAGCGTAGGGGGACTAGCCTCCTACGAGCAGTACTTC. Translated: CASSVGGLASYEQYF. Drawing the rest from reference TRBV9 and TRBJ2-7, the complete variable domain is DSGVTQTPKHLITATGQRVTLRCSPRSGDLSVYWYQQSLDQGLQFLIQYYNGEERAKGNILERFSAQQFPDLHSELNLSSLELGDSALYFCASSVGGLASYEQYFGPGTRLTVT.

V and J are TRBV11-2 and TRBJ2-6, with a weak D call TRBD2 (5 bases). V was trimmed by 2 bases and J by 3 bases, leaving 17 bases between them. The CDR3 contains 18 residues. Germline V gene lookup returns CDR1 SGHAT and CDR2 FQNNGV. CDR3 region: CASSLFPSLAGGANVLTF. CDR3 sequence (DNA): TGTGCCAGCAGCTTATTTCCTAGCCTGGCGGGTGGGGCCAACGTCCTGACTTTC.

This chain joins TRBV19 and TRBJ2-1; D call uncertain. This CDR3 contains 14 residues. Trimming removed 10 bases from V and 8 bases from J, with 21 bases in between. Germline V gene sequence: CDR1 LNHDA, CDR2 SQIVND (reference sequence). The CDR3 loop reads CATRIGLTSDEQFF. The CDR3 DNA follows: TGTGCCACGCGGATCGGTCTAACTTCGGATGAGCAGTTCTTC.

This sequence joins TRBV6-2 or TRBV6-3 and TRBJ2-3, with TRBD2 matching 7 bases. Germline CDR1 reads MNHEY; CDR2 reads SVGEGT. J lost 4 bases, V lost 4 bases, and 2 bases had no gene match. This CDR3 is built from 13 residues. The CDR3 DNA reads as TGTGCCAGCAGTTGGACTAGTCCAGATACGCAGTATTTT. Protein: CASSWTSPDTQYF.

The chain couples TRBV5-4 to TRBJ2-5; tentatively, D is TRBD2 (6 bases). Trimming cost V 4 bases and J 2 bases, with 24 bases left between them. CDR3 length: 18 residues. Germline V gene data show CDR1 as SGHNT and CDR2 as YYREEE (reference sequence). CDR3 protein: CASSRRDSEYLIQETQYF. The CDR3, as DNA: TGTGCCAGCAGCAGAAGGGACTCAGAATATCTTATTCAAGAGACCCAGTACTTC.

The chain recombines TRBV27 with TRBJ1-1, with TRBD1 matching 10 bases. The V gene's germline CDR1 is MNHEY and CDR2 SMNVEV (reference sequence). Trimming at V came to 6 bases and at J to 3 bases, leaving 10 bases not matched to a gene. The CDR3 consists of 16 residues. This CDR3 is CASRRDRGYMDTEAFF. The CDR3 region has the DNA TGTGCCAGCAGAAGGGACAGGGGTTACATGGACACTGAAGCTTTCTTT.

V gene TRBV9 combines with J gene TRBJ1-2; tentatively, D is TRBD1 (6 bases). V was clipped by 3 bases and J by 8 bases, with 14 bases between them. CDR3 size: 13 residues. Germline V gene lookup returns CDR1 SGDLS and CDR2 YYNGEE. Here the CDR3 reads CASSGAQGRGYTF. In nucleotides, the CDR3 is TGTGCCAGCAGCGGCGCACAGGGCAGGGGCTACACCTTC.

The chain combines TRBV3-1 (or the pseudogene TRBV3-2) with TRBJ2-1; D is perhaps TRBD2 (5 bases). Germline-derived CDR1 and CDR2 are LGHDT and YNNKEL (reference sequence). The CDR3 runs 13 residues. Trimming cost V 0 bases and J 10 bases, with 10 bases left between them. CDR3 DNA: TGTGCCAGCAGCCAAGATTTCGGGGTCGAGCAGTTCTTC. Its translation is CASSQDFGVEQFF.

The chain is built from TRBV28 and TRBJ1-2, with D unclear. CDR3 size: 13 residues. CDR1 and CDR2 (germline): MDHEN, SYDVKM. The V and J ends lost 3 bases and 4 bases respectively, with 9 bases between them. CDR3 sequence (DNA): TGTGCCAGCAGTTTGAGGCAGTCCTATGGCTACACCTTC. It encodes CASSLRQSYGYTF.

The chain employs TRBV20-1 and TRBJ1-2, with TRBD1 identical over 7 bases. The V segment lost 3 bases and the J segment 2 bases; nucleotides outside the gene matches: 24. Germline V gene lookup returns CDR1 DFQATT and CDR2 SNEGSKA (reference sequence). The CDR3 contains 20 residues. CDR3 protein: CSASTLSVELRTGQNYGYTF. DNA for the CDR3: TGCAGTGCTAGTACTCTGAGTGTCGAATTAAGGACAGGTCAAAACTATGGCTACACCTTC.

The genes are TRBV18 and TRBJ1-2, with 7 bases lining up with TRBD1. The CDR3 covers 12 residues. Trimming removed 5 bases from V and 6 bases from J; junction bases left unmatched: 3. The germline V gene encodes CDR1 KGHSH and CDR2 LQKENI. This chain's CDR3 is CASSSDRDGYTF. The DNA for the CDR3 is TGTGCCAGCTCATCTGACAGGGATGGCTACACCTTC.

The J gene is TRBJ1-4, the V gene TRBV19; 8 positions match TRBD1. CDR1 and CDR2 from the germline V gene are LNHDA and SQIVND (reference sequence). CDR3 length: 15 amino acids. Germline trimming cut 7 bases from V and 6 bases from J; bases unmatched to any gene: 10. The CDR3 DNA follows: TGTGCCAGTACCCCCCCCGGACAGGGCGATGAAAAACTGTTTTTT. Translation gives CASTPPGQGDEKLFF.

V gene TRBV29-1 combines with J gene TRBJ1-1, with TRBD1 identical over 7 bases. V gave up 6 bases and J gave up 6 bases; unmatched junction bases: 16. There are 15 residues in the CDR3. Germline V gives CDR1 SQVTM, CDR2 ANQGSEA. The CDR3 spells CSVRVDRVLGAEAFF. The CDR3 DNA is TGCAGCGTCAGAGTCGACAGGGTGCTGGGCGCTGAAGCTTTCTTT. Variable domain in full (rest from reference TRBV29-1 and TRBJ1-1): SAVISQKPSRDICQRGTSLTIQCQVDSQVTMMFWYRQQPGQSLTLIATANQGSEATYESGFVIDKFPISRPNLTFSTLTVSNMSPEDSSIYLCSVRVDRVLGAEAFFGQGTRLTVV.

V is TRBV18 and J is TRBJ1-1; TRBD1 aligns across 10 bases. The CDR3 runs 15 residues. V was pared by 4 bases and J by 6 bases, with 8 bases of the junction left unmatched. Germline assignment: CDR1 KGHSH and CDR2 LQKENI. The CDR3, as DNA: TGTGCCAGCTCACGGAGACAGGGGGCTGAGGCTGAAGCTTTCTTT. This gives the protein CASSRRQGAEAEAFF.

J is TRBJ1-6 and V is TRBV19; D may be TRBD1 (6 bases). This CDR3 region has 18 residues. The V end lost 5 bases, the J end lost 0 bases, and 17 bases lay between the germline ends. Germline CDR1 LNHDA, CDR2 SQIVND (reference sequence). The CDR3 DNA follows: TGTGCCAGTAGTGGCACAGGGATCTTCAGCTCCTATAATTCACCCCTCCACTTT. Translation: CASSGTGIFSSYNSPLHF.

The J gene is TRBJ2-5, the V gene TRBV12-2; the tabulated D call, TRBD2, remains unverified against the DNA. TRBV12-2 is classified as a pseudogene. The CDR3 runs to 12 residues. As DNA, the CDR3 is TGTGCAGCCGAGGGACTTCAAGAGACCCAGTACTTC. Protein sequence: CAAEGLQETQYF.

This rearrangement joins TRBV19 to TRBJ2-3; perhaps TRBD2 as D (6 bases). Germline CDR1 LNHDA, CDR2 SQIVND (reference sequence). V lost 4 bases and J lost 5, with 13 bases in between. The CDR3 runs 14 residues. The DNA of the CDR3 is TGTGCCAGTAGTAACCGGGACTCAGGAGATACGCAGTATTTT. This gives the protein CASSNRDSGDTQYF.

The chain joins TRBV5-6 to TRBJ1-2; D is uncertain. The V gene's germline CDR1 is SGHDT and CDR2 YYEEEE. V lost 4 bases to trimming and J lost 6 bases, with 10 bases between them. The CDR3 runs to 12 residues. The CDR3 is CASSQSTHGYTF. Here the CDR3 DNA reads TGTGCCAGCAGCCAATCTACTCATGGCTACACCTTC.

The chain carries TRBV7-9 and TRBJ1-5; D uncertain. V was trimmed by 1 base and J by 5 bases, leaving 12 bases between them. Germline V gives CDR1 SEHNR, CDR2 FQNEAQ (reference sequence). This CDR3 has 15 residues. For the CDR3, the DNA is TGTGCCAGCAGCTTAGGCGATACAGAGTATCAGCCCCAGCATTTT. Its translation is CASSLGDTEYQPQHF. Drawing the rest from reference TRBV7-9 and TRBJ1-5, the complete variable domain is DTGVSQNPRHKITKRGQNVTFRCDPISEHNRLYWYRQTLGQGPEFLTYFQNEAQLEKSRLLSDRFSAERPKGSFSTLEIQRTEQGDSAMYLCASSLGDTEYQPQHFGDGTRLSIL.